This T cell receptor (beta chain) was sequenced during a study of cytomegalovirus exposure and HLA in healthy donors. General study results and limits: Reported findings show TCR beta sequences accurately forecast HLA-A and HLA-B alleles in most subjects. The classifier reportedly diagnosed cytomegalovirus status with high sensitivity and specificity. In a later analysis, HLA-associated TCR beta chains were more clonally expanded than equally common others.

Everyone who donated was a healthy bone marrow donor. 13 Jbeta primers and 60 Vbeta primers were used for the PCR. The data were produced by immunoSEQ multiplex PCR, yet TCRdb's version contains in-frame clones alone and is incomplete. The sample comprises some 150,000 clones, roughly 85% of which are singletons, and roughly 1.2% rests with the top ten. Worth noting for this clone: As yet, its antigen is unknown.

The sample comprised PBMCs. The clonotype comes from a woman aged 45-59 years in good health and CMV-seronegative.

Here the CDR3 reads CASQPAGGNSPLHF. The CDR3 coding sequence is TGCGCCTCCCAGCCCGCGGGGGGTAATTCACCCCTCCACTTT. J is TRBJ1-6 and V is TRBV10-1; D might be TRBD1 (5 bases). Trimming cost V 11 bases and J 6 bases, with 17 bases left between them. CDR3 length equals 14 residues. Germline-derived CDR1 and CDR2 are WNHNN and SYGVQD (reference sequence).